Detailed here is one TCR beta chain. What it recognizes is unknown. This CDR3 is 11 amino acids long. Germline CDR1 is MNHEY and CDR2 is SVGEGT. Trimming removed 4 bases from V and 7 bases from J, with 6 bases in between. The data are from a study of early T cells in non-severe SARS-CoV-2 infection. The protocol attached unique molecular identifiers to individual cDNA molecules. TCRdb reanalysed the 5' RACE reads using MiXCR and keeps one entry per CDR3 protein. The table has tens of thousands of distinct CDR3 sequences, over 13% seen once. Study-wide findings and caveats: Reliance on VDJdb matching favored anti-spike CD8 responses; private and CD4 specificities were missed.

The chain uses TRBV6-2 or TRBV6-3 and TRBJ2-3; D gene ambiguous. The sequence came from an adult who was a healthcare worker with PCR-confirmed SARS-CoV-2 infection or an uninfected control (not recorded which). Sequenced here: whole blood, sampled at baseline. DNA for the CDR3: TGTGCCAGCAGTTCTAGTCATACGCAGTATTTT. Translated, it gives CASSSSHTQYF.